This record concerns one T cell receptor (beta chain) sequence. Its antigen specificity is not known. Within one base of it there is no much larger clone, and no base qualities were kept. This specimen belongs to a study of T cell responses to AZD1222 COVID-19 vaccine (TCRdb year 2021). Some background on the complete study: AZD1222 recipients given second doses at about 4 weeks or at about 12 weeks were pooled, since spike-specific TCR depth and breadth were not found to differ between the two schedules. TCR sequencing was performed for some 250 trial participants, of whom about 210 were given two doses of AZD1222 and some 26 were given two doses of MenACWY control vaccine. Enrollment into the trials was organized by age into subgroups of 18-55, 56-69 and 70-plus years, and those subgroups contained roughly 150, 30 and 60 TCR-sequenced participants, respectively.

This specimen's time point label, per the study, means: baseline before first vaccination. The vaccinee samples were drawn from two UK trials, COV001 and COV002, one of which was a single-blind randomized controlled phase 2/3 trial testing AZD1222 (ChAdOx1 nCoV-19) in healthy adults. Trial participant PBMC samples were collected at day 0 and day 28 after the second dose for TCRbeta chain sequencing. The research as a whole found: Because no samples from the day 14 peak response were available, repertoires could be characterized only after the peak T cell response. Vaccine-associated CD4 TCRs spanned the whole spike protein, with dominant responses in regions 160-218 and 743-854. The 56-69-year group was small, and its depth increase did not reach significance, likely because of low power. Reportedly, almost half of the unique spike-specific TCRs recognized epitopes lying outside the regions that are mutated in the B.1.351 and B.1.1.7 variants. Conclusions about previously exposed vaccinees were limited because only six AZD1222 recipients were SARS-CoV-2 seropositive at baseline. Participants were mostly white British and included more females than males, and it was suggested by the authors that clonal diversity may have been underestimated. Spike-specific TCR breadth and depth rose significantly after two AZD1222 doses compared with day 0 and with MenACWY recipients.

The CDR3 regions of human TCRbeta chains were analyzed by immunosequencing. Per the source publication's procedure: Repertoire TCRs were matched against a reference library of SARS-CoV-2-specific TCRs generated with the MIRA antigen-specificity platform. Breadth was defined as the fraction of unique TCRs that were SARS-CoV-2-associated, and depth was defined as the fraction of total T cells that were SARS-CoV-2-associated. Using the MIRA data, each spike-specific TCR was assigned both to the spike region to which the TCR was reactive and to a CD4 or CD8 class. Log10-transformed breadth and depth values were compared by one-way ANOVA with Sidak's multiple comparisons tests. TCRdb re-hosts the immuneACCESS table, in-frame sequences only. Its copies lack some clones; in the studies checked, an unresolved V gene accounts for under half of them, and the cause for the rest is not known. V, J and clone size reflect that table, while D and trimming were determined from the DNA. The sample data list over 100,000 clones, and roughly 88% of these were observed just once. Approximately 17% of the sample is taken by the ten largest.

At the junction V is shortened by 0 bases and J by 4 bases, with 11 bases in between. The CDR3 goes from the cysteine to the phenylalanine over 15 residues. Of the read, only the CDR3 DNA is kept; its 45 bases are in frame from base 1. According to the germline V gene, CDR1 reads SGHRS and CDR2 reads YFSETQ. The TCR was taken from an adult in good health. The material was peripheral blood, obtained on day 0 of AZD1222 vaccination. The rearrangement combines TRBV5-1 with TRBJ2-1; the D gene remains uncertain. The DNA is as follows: TGCGCCAGCAGCTTGGAAGAACTACCTTACAATGAGCAGTTCTTC. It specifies CASSLEELPYNEQFF. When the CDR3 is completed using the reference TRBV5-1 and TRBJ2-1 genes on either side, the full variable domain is KAGVTQTPRYLIKTRGQQVTLSCSPISGHRSVSWYQQTPGQGLQFLFEYFSETQRNKGNFPGRFSGRQFSNSRSEMNVSTLELGDSALYLCASSLEELPYNEQFFGPGTRLTVL.